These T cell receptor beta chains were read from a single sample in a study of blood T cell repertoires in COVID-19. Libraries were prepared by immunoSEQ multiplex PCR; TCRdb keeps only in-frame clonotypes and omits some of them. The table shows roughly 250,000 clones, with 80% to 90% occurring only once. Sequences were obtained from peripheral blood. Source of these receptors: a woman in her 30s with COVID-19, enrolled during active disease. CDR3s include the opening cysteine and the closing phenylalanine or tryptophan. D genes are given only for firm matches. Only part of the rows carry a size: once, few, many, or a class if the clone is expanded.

CDR3aa: CASSPFSGGVTGELFF
CDR3nt: TGTGCCAGCAGCCCATTCAGCGGGGGGGTGACCGGGGAGCTGTTTTTT
d_gene: TRBD2
j_gene: TRBJ2-2
v_gene: TRBV7-9
abundance: -

CDR3aa: CATSRGGPPYNEQFF
CDR3nt: TGTGCCACCAGCAGAGGAGGGCCGCCTTACAATGAGCAGTTCTTC
d_gene: -
j_gene: TRBJ2-1
v_gene: TRBV15
abundance: -

CDR3aa: CASSLSPGTVTSQETQYF
CDR3nt: TGTGCCAGCAGCTTAAGTCCCGGGACAGTCACTTCTCAAGAGACCCAGTACTTC
d_gene: TRBD1
j_gene: TRBJ2-5
v_gene: TRBV14
abundance: -

CDR3aa: CAWSVMAGQETQYF
CDR3nt: TGTGCCTGGAGTGTTATGGCAGGGCAAGAGACCCAGTACTTC
d_gene: -
j_gene: TRBJ2-5
v_gene: TRBV30
abundance: few

CDR3aa: CASSQVRGDTGELFF
CDR3nt: TGCGCCAGCAGCCAAGTTAGGGGCGACACCGGGGAGCTGTTTTTT
d_gene: -
j_gene: TRBJ2-2
v_gene: TRBV4-1
abundance: -

CDR3aa: CASKRTTGGGSELFF
CDR3nt: TGTGCCAGCAAAAGAACGACAGGGGGCGGGTCGGAACTGTTTTTT
d_gene: TRBD1
j_gene: TRBJ1-4
v_gene: TRBV6-5
abundance: -

CDR3aa: CASTGGNEKLFF
CDR3nt: TGTGCCAGCACCGGAGGTAATGAAAAACTGTTTTTT
d_gene: -
j_gene: TRBJ1-4
v_gene: TRBV28
abundance: -

CDR3aa: CASSQGSGGYEQYF
CDR3nt: TGCGCCAGCAGCCAAGGTTCCGGTGGCTACGAGCAGTACTTC
d_gene: -
j_gene: TRBJ2-7
v_gene: TRBV4-1
abundance: -

CDR3aa: CASSLGSRQETQYF
CDR3nt: TGTGCCAGCAGCTTGGGCAGCCGCCAAGAGACCCAGTACTTC
d_gene: -
j_gene: TRBJ2-5
v_gene: TRBV11-2
abundance: -

CDR3aa: CALSDRDVSNEQFF
CDR3nt: TGTGCCCTAAGTGACAGGGATGTGAGCAATGAGCAGTTCTTC
d_gene: TRBD1
j_gene: TRBJ2-1
v_gene: TRBV30
abundance: -

CDR3aa: CASSNPTGSGSYNEQFF
CDR3nt: TGTGCCAGCAGTAACCCGACGGGAAGTGGCTCCTACAATGAGCAGTTCTTC
d_gene: -
j_gene: TRBJ2-1
v_gene: TRBV5-5
abundance: -

CDR3aa: CASRRQGSDNEQFF
CDR3nt: TGTGCCAGCAGAAGACAGGGGAGCGACAATGAGCAGTTCTTC
d_gene: TRBD1
j_gene: TRBJ2-1
v_gene: TRBV25-1
abundance: -

CDR3aa: CASSSRQGSNTEAFF
CDR3nt: TGCGCCAGCAGCTCCAGACAGGGCTCGAACACTGAAGCTTTCTTT
d_gene: TRBD1
j_gene: TRBJ1-1
v_gene: TRBV5-1
abundance: -

CDR3aa: CASSRTTAGDSYEQYF
CDR3nt: TGCGCCAGCAGCCGGACTACAGCGGGGGACTCCTACGAGCAGTACTTC
d_gene: TRBD2
j_gene: TRBJ2-7
v_gene: TRBV4-1
abundance: -

CDR3aa: CASSLREEPSYEQYF
CDR3nt: TGTGCCAGCAGCCTACGGGAAGAGCCCTCCTACGAGCAGTACTTC
d_gene: -
j_gene: TRBJ2-7
v_gene: TRBV7-8
abundance: -

CDR3aa: CASSGPSNYGYTF
CDR3nt: TGTGCCAGCAGCGGGCCTTCTAACTATGGCTACACCTTC
d_gene: -
j_gene: TRBJ1-2
v_gene: TRBV14
abundance: -

CDR3aa: CASSLDAYGYTF
CDR3nt: TGTGCCAGCAGCCTGGATGCGTATGGCTACACCTTC
d_gene: -
j_gene: TRBJ1-2
v_gene: TRBV5-4
abundance: -

CDR3aa: CASKGGQTMNTEAFF
CDR3nt: TGTGCCAGTAAAGGGGGACAGACAATGAACACTGAAGCTTTCTTT
d_gene: TRBD1
j_gene: TRBJ1-1
v_gene: TRBV19
abundance: -

CDR3aa: CASSLSVLDRGLKTQYF
CDR3nt: TGTGCCAGCAGTTTATCGGTTCTGGACAGGGGGCTTAAGACCCAGTACTTC
d_gene: TRBD1
j_gene: TRBJ2-5
v_gene: TRBV27
abundance: -

CDR3aa: CASSYSPRQGDSPLHF
CDR3nt: TGTGCCAGCAGTTACTCCCCCAGGCAGGGGGATTCACCCCTCCACTTT
d_gene: TRBD1
j_gene: TRBJ1-6
v_gene: TRBV6-5
abundance: -

CDR3aa: CATSRESTDTQYF
CDR3nt: TGTGCCACCAGCAGGGAGAGCACAGATACGCAGTATTTT
d_gene: -
j_gene: TRBJ2-3
v_gene: TRBV15
abundance: -

CDR3aa: CASSPQLAGTYEQYF
CDR3nt: TGTGCCAGCAGCCCGCAACTAGCGGGGACCTACGAGCAGTACTTC
d_gene: TRBD2
j_gene: TRBJ2-7
v_gene: TRBV3-1/TRBV3-2
abundance: -

CDR3aa: CASSINQGIYEQYF
CDR3nt: TGTGCCAGCAGTATCAACCAGGGAATCTACGAGCAGTACTTC
d_gene: -
j_gene: TRBJ2-7
v_gene: TRBV6-5
abundance: -

CDR3aa: CASSPDRAKGGGYTF
CDR3nt: TGCGCCAGCAGCCCAGACAGGGCGAAAGGTGGTGGCTACACCTTC
d_gene: TRBD1
j_gene: TRBJ1-2
v_gene: TRBV4-1
abundance: -

CDR3aa: CASTLSGVTEAFF
CDR3nt: TGTGCCAGTACCCTATCAGGGGTCACTGAAGCTTTCTTT
d_gene: -
j_gene: TRBJ1-1
v_gene: TRBV19
abundance: once

CDR3aa: CASSLAGSYNSPLHF
CDR3nt: TGTGCCAGCAGCTTAGCCGGCTCCTATAATTCACCCCTCCACTTT
d_gene: -
j_gene: TRBJ1-6
v_gene: TRBV7-6
abundance: -

CDR3aa: CASSLAGTDTQYF
CDR3nt: TGTGCCAGCAGTTTGGCGGGGACAGATACGCAGTATTTT
d_gene: -
j_gene: TRBJ2-3
v_gene: TRBV28
abundance: -

CDR3aa: CASSETGKGEKLFF
CDR3nt: TGTGCCAGTAGCGAAACAGGGAAGGGGGAAAAACTGTTTTTT
d_gene: -
j_gene: TRBJ1-4
v_gene: TRBV19
abundance: -

CDR3aa: CASSLGQQDNEQFF
CDR3nt: TGCGCCAGCAGCTTGGGCCAGCAGGACAATGAGCAGTTCTTC
d_gene: -
j_gene: TRBJ2-1
v_gene: TRBV5-1
abundance: -

CDR3aa: CASQRDRASTDTQYF
CDR3nt: TGTGCCAGCCAGCGGGACAGGGCAAGCACAGATACGCAGTATTTT
d_gene: TRBD1
j_gene: TRBJ2-3
v_gene: TRBV2
abundance: -

CDR3aa: CASSYYQGAYEQYF
CDR3nt: TGTGCCAGCAGTTACTATCAGGGGGCCTACGAGCAGTACTTC
d_gene: TRBD1
j_gene: TRBJ2-7
v_gene: TRBV6-5
abundance: -

CDR3aa: CASSGRGTSYEQYF
CDR3nt: TGTGCCAGCAGCGGAAGGGGTACGTCCTACGAGCAGTACTTC
d_gene: -
j_gene: TRBJ2-7
v_gene: TRBV9
abundance: -

CDR3aa: CASSQGQGGEYEQYF
CDR3nt: TGTGCCAGCAGCCAAGGACAGGGGGGGGAATACGAGCAGTACTTC
d_gene: TRBD1
j_gene: TRBJ2-7
v_gene: TRBV5-4
abundance: -

CDR3aa: CASSLAPQGLDTEAFF
CDR3nt: TGTGCCAGCAGCTTAGCGCCGCAGGGTTTGGACACTGAAGCTTTCTTT
d_gene: -
j_gene: TRBJ1-1
v_gene: TRBV7-6
abundance: -

CDR3aa: CASSIGETNTEAFF
CDR3nt: TGTGCCAGTAGTATAGGGGAGACGAACACTGAAGCTTTCTTT
d_gene: -
j_gene: TRBJ1-1
v_gene: TRBV19
abundance: few

CDR3aa: CASSFSGRSQPQHF
CDR3nt: TGTGCCAGCAGTTTTTCTGGGCGCAGTCAGCCCCAGCATTTT
d_gene: -
j_gene: TRBJ1-5
v_gene: TRBV27
abundance: -

CDR3aa: CASSHDRGLGTEAFF
CDR3nt: TGTGCCAGCAGTCACGACAGGGGGCTGGGCACTGAAGCTTTCTTT
d_gene: TRBD1
j_gene: TRBJ1-1
v_gene: TRBV5-4
abundance: few

CDR3aa: CASSPPPGANYNYGYTF
CDR3nt: TGCGCCAGCAGCCCCCCTCCGGGAGCTAACTATAACTATGGCTACACCTTC
d_gene: -
j_gene: TRBJ1-2
v_gene: TRBV4-1
abundance: once

CDR3aa: CASSQGTRVGGYTF
CDR3nt: TGCGCCAGCAGCCAAGGTACCCGGGTGGGTGGCTACACCTTC
d_gene: -
j_gene: TRBJ1-2
v_gene: TRBV4-1
abundance: -

CDR3aa: CATRRGGVGRETQYF
CDR3nt: TGTGCCACCCGCCGGGGCGGGGTGGGTCGGGAGACCCAGTACTTC
d_gene: -
j_gene: TRBJ2-5
v_gene: TRBV7-9
abundance: -

CDR3aa: CASSLGAGPREQYF
CDR3nt: TGTGCCAGCAGCTTAGGGGCGGGTCCGAGGGAGCAGTACTTC
d_gene: -
j_gene: TRBJ2-7
v_gene: TRBV7-2
abundance: -

CDR3aa: CASSHGRNYEQYF
CDR3nt: TGTGCCAGCAGCCACGGGAGGAACTACGAGCAGTACTTC
d_gene: TRBD2
j_gene: TRBJ2-7
v_gene: TRBV7-9
abundance: -

CDR3aa: CATSRNGNQPQHF
CDR3nt: TGTGCCACCAGCAGGAACGGGAATCAGCCCCAGCATTTT
d_gene: -
j_gene: TRBJ1-5
v_gene: TRBV15
abundance: -

CDR3aa: CASSDPRVETGLNEQFF
CDR3nt: TGCGCCAGCAGTGATCCCCGGGTAGAGACAGGGTTAAATGAGCAGTTCTTC
d_gene: TRBD1
j_gene: TRBJ2-1
v_gene: TRBV10-1
abundance: -

CDR3aa: CASSFKSETQYF
CDR3nt: TGTGCCAGCAGTTTTAAATCGGAGACCCAGTACTTC
d_gene: -
j_gene: TRBJ2-5
v_gene: TRBV27
abundance: -

CDR3aa: CASSGRDSQETQYF
CDR3nt: TGTGCCAGCAGCGGTCGGGACTCCCAAGAGACCCAGTACTTC
d_gene: -
j_gene: TRBJ2-5
v_gene: TRBV13
abundance: -

CDR3aa: CASSPTGSPGELFF
CDR3nt: TGTGCCAGCAGCCCAACAGGGTCCCCCGGGGAGCTGTTTTTT
d_gene: -
j_gene: TRBJ2-2
v_gene: TRBV27
abundance: -

CDR3aa: CASSDDRRSNQPQHF
CDR3nt: TGTGCCAGCAGTGATGACAGGAGGTCAAATCAGCCCCAGCATTTT
d_gene: -
j_gene: TRBJ1-5
v_gene: TRBV2
abundance: -

CDR3aa: CATSDPGVEGAGELFF
CDR3nt: TGTGCCACCAGTGACCCAGGTGTTGAAGGGGCCGGGGAGCTGTTTTTT
d_gene: -
j_gene: TRBJ2-2
v_gene: TRBV24-1
abundance: -

CDR3aa: CASSRRRDTVYNEQFF
CDR3nt: TGTGCCAGCAGCCGCCGTCGGGACACGGTATACAATGAGCAGTTCTTC
d_gene: -
j_gene: TRBJ2-1
v_gene: TRBV7-6
abundance: once

CDR3aa: CASSPNLHQPQHF
CDR3nt: TGTGCCAGCAGCCCGAACCTACATCAGCCCCAGCATTTT
d_gene: -
j_gene: TRBJ1-5
v_gene: TRBV6-5
abundance: -

CDR3aa: CASTWRRTGNEKLFF
CDR3nt: TGTGCCAGTACCTGGAGACGGACAGGAAATGAAAAACTGTTTTTT
d_gene: TRBD1
j_gene: TRBJ1-4
v_gene: TRBV19
abundance: once

CDR3aa: CASSEAQGWTRLGEQYF
CDR3nt: TGTGCCAGCAGTGAAGCGCAGGGCTGGACTAGGTTGGGCGAGCAGTACTTC
d_gene: TRBD2
j_gene: TRBJ2-7
v_gene: TRBV2
abundance: -